One and the same sample provided the 5 T cell receptor beta chains below, sequenced in a study of cytomegalovirus exposure and HLA in healthy donors. PCR used 60 Vbeta primers and 13 Jbeta primers. The data were produced by immunoSEQ multiplex PCR, yet TCRdb's version contains in-frame clones alone and is incomplete. The sample records about 120,000 clones, 77% being singletons. The sample consisted of PBMCs. The receptors were sampled from a man younger than 30 in good health and CMV-seropositive.

The genes are TRBV28 and TRBJ1-1; a weak D match, TRBD1 (6 bases). Germline V gene sequence: CDR1 MDHEN, CDR2 SYDVKM. The CDR3 runs to 14 residues. V was shortened by 3 bases and J by 0 bases, with 8 bases between the two germline ends. The chain's CDR3 is CASSLAGVNTEAFF. CDR3 DNA sequence: TGTGCCAGCAGTTTGGCAGGGGTGAACACTGAAGCTTTCTTT. Using reference TRBV28 and TRBJ1-1 for the parts outside the CDR3, the full variable domain is DVKVTQSSRYLVKRTGEKVFLECVQDMDHENMFWYRQDPGLGLRLIYFSYDVKMKEKGDIPEGYSVSREKKERFSLILESASTNQTSMYLCASSLAGVNTEAFFGQGTRLTVV.

The V call is TRBV28, the J call TRBJ2-7; 11 nucleotides agree with TRBD2. Germline CDR1 MDHEN, CDR2 SYDVKM. Germline trimming cut 3 bases from V and 4 bases from J; bases unmatched to any gene: 5. The CDR3 runs to 15 residues. CDR3 nucleotides: TGTGCCAGCAGTTTTCAGGCTAGCGGGAGGTACGAGCAGTACTTC. This gives the protein CASSFQASGRYEQYF.

The chain carries TRBV7-9 and TRBJ2-7, with a possible D match to TRBD1 (6 bases). The CDR3 extends over 14 amino acids. V lost 5 bases, J lost 6 bases, and 17 bases lay in between. Germline values: CDR1 SEHNR, CDR2 FQNEAQ (reference sequence). In DNA form, the CDR3 reads TGTGCCAGCAGCCCTGTTCAGGGGATAAGCGAGCAGTACTTC. This translates into CASSPVQGISEQYF.

V usage is TRBV18 and J usage is TRBJ2-7, with TRBD1 identical over 7 bases. CDR1 is KGHSH and CDR2 is LQKENI in the germline V gene. The CDR3 has 15 amino acids. Unmatched junction bases numbered 5, after V lost 3 bases and J lost 0 bases. DNA for the CDR3: TGTGCCAGCTCACCGGGACAGTTAAGCTCCTACGAGCAGTACTTC. It specifies CASSPGQLSSYEQYF.

This clone was seen a few times. The sample holds other DNA sequences that translate to the same CDR3. The V and J genes are TRBV5-8 and TRBJ2-3; a possible D gene is TRBD1 (6 bases). In germline, CDR1 is SGHTS, CDR2 YDEGEE. Trimming took off 5 bases at V and 0 bases at J, with 10 bases between the two ends. The CDR3 consists of 14 residues. CDR3 region: CASSYGQSTDTQYF. Written as DNA, the CDR3 is TGTGCCAGCAGTTACGGACAGAGCACAGATACGCAGTATTTT.